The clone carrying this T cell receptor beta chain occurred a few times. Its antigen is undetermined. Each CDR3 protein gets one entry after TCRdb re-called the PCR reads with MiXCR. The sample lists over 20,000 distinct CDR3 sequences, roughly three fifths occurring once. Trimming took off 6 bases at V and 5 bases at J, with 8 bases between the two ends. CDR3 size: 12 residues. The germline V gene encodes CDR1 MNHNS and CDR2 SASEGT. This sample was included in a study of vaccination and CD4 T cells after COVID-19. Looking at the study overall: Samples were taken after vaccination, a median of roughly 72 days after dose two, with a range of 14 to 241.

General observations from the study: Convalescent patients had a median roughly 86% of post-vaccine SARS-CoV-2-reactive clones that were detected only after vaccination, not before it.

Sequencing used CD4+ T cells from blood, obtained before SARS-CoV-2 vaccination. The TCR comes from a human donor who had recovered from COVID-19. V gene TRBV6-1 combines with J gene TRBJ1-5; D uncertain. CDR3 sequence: CASSFQYQPQHF. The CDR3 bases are TGTGCCAGCAGCTTCCAGTATCAGCCCCAGCATTTT.